A single T cell receptor (beta chain) is shown here with its context. This entry is derived from a study of shared clonotypes between healthy human individuals. As for the study in general: Aged between 18 and 49, the donors were two women and a few men.

It was at deep level that the assay was run. Genomic DNA of every subset was divided equally among multiple immunoSEQ plates. Sequencing used immunoSEQ multiplex PCR; TCRdb keeps in-frame clones, though not all of them. The repertoire includes about 300,000 clones, about 74% of them detected once, and about a tenth sits in the top ten. The source material was memory CD4+ T cells sorted from blood. The subset denotes: CD45RA-negative fraction. The TCR originated in a man under 40 in good health.

The CDR3 sequence: CASSLVGTSRAKNIQYF. For the CDR3, the DNA is TGTGCCAGCAGCTTGGTGGGGACTAGTAGAGCCAAAAACATTCAGTACTTC. The chain links TRBV5-8 to TRBJ2-4; TRBD2 aligns across 8 bases. CDR1 and CDR2 from the germline V gene are SGHTS and YDEGEE. The CDR3 runs to 17 residues. Germline trimming cut 0 bases from V and 0 bases from J; bases unmatched to any gene: 5.